This TCR beta chain was recorded in a study of T cell responses to AZD1222 COVID-19 vaccine. Study-wide results and limits: Donors were mostly white British, more females; clonal diversity possibly underestimated. Among those given AZD1222, only five or six were seropositive at baseline.

Profiled with immunoSEQ multiplex PCR; TCRdb holds only in-frame clones, not every one. Among 150,000 to 200,000 clones listed, about 91% were seen once. Germline V CDR1 and CDR2: SGHKS, YYEKEE (reference sequence). This CDR3 contains 12 residues. V was trimmed by 0 bases and J by 4 bases, leaving 4 bases between them. Comments on this clone: Its antigen is currently unknown.

It was second doses at about 4 or about 12 weeks that were pooled. The sequenced sample was peripheral blood, obtained 28 days after the second AZD1222 dose. This receptor was identified in an adult who received the AZD1222 COVID-19 vaccine. The gene calls are TRBV5-5 and TRBJ1-2; D is unresolved. The CDR3 nucleotides are TGTGCCAGCAGCTTGGCCCTCTATGGCTACACCTTC. Its translation is CASSLALYGYTF.